This record concerns one TCR beta chain sequence. The sample originates from a study of cytomegalovirus exposure and HLA in healthy donors. Study-wide context: Earlier work reported around 110 million unique TCR beta sequences from approximately 180 million T cells.

The PCR employed 60 Vbeta primers together with 13 Jbeta primers. Data came from immunoSEQ multiplex PCR; TCRdb stores just in-frame clones and leaves some out. The table records 150,000 to 200,000 clones, roughly 80% of them present only once. Germline assignment: CDR1 LGHNA and CDR2 YNFKEQ. The CDR3 runs to 15 residues. V was trimmed by 0 bases and J by 6 bases, leaving 11 bases between them. V and J are TRBV4-2 and TRBJ2-2; TRBD2 might be the D (6 bases). The origin of this receptor is a female donor in good health and CMV-seronegative. Sequences were obtained from PBMCs. This CDR3 is CASSQEQRVAGELFF. Here the CDR3 DNA reads TGTGCCAGCAGCCAAGAACAGCGGGTGGCCGGGGAGCTGTTTTTT.